These 11 T cell receptor beta chains originate from one sample sequenced in a study of T cells in Graves' hyperthyroidism and ophthalmopathy. Researchers amplified the TCR beta CDR3 regions from RNA transcripts. TCR CDR3 underwent first-round RT-PCR with the HTBI primer set. TCRdb fed the multiplex PCR reads into MiXCR, producing one record per CDR3 protein. This table holds a few hundred thousand distinct CDR3 sequences, approximately 15% found once. The specimen sequenced was blood. These receptors were collected from a woman in her forties with Graves' ophthalmopathy.

In its sample, this clonotype was seen a few times. The rearrangement uses TRBV12-3 or TRBV12-4 and TRBJ2-2, with TRBD1 matching 9 bases. Trimming took 10 bases from V and 3 from J; bases not matched to a gene: 12. CDR3 length: 16 residues. The CDR3 protein is CATKTPGQGDTGELFF. The CDR3 DNA reads as TGTGCCACCAAAACCCCGGGACAGGGCGACACCGGGGAGCTGTTTTTT.

The V call is TRBV19, the J call TRBJ2-2, with D tentatively TRBD1 or TRBD2 (7 bases each). The germline CDR1 and CDR2 sequences are LNHDA and SQIVND (reference sequence). The CDR3 loop spans 16 amino acids. Trimming took off 6 bases at V and 5 bases at J, with 19 bases between the two ends. This chain's CDR3 is CASRDIAGGLTGELFF. The CDR3 DNA sequence: TGTGCCAGTAGAGATATTGCAGGGGGACTAACCGGGGAGCTGTTTTTT.

V gene TRBV11-3 combines with J gene TRBJ2-7; 7 bases fit TRBD1. Germline CDR1 is SGHNT and CDR2 is YENEEA. V was pared by 5 bases and J by 6 bases, with 7 bases of the junction left unmatched. The CDR3 length is 13 residues. The CDR3 DNA reads as TGTGCCAGCAGCGAGGGGGCGCGCCCCGAGCAGTACTTC. Protein: CASSEGARPEQYF.

The chain is built from TRBV27 and TRBJ1-6, with D tentatively TRBD1 (5 bases). Germline V gene data show CDR1 as MNHEY and CDR2 as SMNVEV (reference sequence). The CDR3 spans 13 residues. The V end was cut by 5 bases, the J end by 8 bases, with 10 bases between. The CDR3 region is CASSGGAYSPLHF. Written as DNA, the CDR3 is TGTGCCAGCAGTGGAGGGGCTTATTCACCCCTCCACTTT.

Ten or more counts support this clonotype. V is TRBV27 and J is TRBJ2-3, with D possibly being TRBD2 (6 bases). Trimming stripped 3 bases from V and 5 bases from J, with 12 bases between. CDR3 length equals 14 residues. CDR1 and CDR2 from the germline V gene are MNHEY and SMNVEV (reference sequence). CDR3 region: CASSFERGGDTQYF. The CDR3 nucleotides are TGTGCCAGCAGTTTCGAGAGGGGAGGAGATACGCAGTATTTT.

This rearrangement joins TRBV6-1 to TRBJ2-7; TRBD1 matches at 9 bases. The V and J ends lost 0 bases and 2 bases, in that order; junction bases with no gene match: 8. The CDR3 is 17 residues long. The germline V gene has CDR1 MNHNS and CDR2 SASEGT. This CDR3 is CASSEAHSGTGPYEQYF. The DNA of the CDR3 is TGTGCCAGCAGTGAAGCGCATTCCGGGACAGGGCCCTACGAGCAGTACTTC.

This clonotype was recorded at least ten times. The rearrangement links TRBV30 to TRBJ1-1, with unresolved D. Per germline, CDR1 GTSNPN and CDR2 SVGIG (reference sequence). Trimming shortened V by 2 bases and J by 2 bases, and 9 bases separated the two germline ends. The CDR3 consists of 13 residues. This CDR3 reads CAWSRQVNTEAFF. The CDR3 DNA is TGTGCCTGGAGTCGTCAGGTAAACACTGAAGCTTTCTTT. Combining the CDR3 with reference TRBV30 and TRBJ1-1 gives the whole variable domain SQTIHQWPATLVQPVGSPLSLECTVEGTSNPNLYWYRQAAGRGLQLLFYSVGIGQISSEVPQNLSASRPQDRQFILSSKKLLLSDSGFYLCAWSRQVNTEAFFGQGTRLTVV.

The CDR3 loop reads CASRPTSPTYEQYF. In DNA, the CDR3 is TGTGCCAGCAGACCCACGAGCCCCACCTACGAGCAGTACTTC. This chain uses TRBV28 with TRBJ2-7, with no clear D. V dropped 6 bases and J dropped 2 bases, with 14 bases sitting between them. Looked up from germline, CDR1 is MDHEN and CDR2 is SYDVKM. The CDR3 consists of 14 residues.

This rearrangement joins TRBV10-3 to TRBJ2-5; D not resolved. This CDR3 comprises 13 residues. V lost 7 bases to trimming and J lost 2 bases, with 11 bases between them. Germline V lookup: CDR1 ENHRY, CDR2 SYGVKD. The CDR3: CAIKGMEQETQYF. The CDR3 DNA follows: TGTGCCATCAAAGGTATGGAGCAAGAGACCCAGTACTTC.

This clonotype was seen at least ten times. This chain links TRBV2 with TRBJ1-5; D is unresolved. This CDR3 contains 15 residues. Germline V gene data show CDR1 as SNHLY and CDR2 as FYNNEI. V was cut by 3 bases and J by 4 bases, with 13 bases left in between. As DNA, the CDR3 is TGTGCCAGCAGTGACTCGACGGTGGCTAATCAGCCCCAGCATTTT. Translated: CASSDSTVANQPQHF.

Only one count was recorded for this clonotype. A junction end diverges from the germline sequence, so it may reflect a read error. The gene calls are TRBV20-1 and TRBJ2-6, with D possibly being TRBD1 (5 bases). The CDR3 is made up of 15 amino acids. CDR1 is DFQATT, CDR2 SNEGSKA, per germline (reference sequence). The CDR3 coding sequence is TGCAGTGCTAAGAAAGAGGTGGCTGGGGCCAACGTCCTGATTTTC. Its protein product is CSAKKEVAGANVLIF.